The 23 T cell receptor beta chains reported below all come from one sample, sequenced in a study of blood T cell repertoires in COVID-19. Sequencing used immunoSEQ multiplex PCR; TCRdb keeps in-frame clones, though not all of them. This sample carries a few hundred thousand clones, 82% of them seen once, and the ten largest clones take approximately 4%. Sequenced material: peripheral blood. These receptors came from a woman of 80 years or more with acute or convalescent COVID-19.

The V call is TRBV5-1, the J call TRBJ2-1, with 7 positions matching TRBD1. The V and J ends lost 0 bases and 6 bases, in that order; junction bases with no gene match: 9. The CDR3 has 16 residues. From germline, CDR1 is SGHRS and CDR2 YFSETQ. As DNA, the CDR3 is TGCGCCAGCAGCTTGGATGGGACAGCTCATGCCAATGAGCAGTTCTTC. Its translation: CASSLDGTAHANEQFF.

V gene TRBV6-5 combines with J gene TRBJ1-5, with D uncertain. Deletions cut 4 bases from V and 4 bases from J, with 5 bases between. CDR1 and CDR2 (germline): MNHEY, SVGAGI. The CDR3 loop spans 12 amino acids. The CDR3: CASSSPNQPQHF. CDR3 DNA sequence: TGTGCCAGCAGTTCTCCGAATCAGCCCCAGCATTTT.

The CDR3 loop is CASSPTEGLNTEAFF. The DNA of the CDR3 is TGTGCCAGCAGCCCCACGGAGGGACTCAACACTGAAGCTTTCTTT. This chain joins TRBV7-8 and TRBJ1-1; possibly TRBD1 for D (5 bases). The CDR3 is made up of 15 amino acids. V lost 5 bases, J lost 2 bases, and 15 bases lay in between. Germline V gene sequence: CDR1 SGHVS, CDR2 FQNEAQ.

This chain uses TRBV6-5 with TRBJ1-2, with 9 bases lining up with TRBD1. This CDR3 has 16 residues. Germline trimming cut 0 bases from V and 8 bases from J; bases unmatched to any gene: 10. The V gene's germline CDR1 is MNHEY and CDR2 SVGAGI. CDR3 coding DNA: TGTGCCAGCAGTTACTCGGGTAGAACAGGGGGCGACGGCTACACCTTC. Translated, it gives CASSYSGRTGGDGYTF.

The rearrangement uses TRBV14 and TRBJ2-1, with TRBD2 matching over 8 bases. The V gene's germline CDR1 is SGHDN and CDR2 FVKESK. V shed 5 bases and J 6 bases; nucleotides not matched to a gene: 9. This CDR3 contains 15 residues. The DNA of the CDR3 is TGTGCCAGCAGCACCAGCGGGGGAGTCGGCAATGAGCAGTTCTTC. Translation gives CASSTSGGVGNEQFF. The full variable domain, completed using reference TRBV14 and TRBJ2-1, is EAGVTQFPSHSVIEKGQTVTLRCDPISGHDNLYWYRRVMGKEIKFLLHFVKESKQDESGMPNNRFLAERTGGTYSTLKVQPAELEDSGVYFCASSTSGGVGNEQFFGPGTRLTVL.

The chain is built from TRBV5-1 and TRBJ2-2, with 7 positions matching TRBD1. This CDR3 spans 15 amino acids. The germline V gene has CDR1 SGHRS and CDR2 YFSETQ. V was clipped by 0 bases and J by 6 bases; unmatched bases: 5. CDR3 amino acids: CASSLDQTGAGELFF. CDR3 in DNA: TGCGCCAGCAGCTTGGACCAAACAGGGGCCGGGGAGCTGTTTTTT.

The J gene is TRBJ1-6, the V gene TRBV11-2, with D maybe TRBD1 (6 bases). Germline CDR1 reads SGHAT; CDR2 reads FQNNGV. This CDR3 contains 15 residues. The V end was cut by 0 bases, the J end by 14 bases, with 17 bases between. CDR3 in DNA: TGTGCCAGCAGCTTAGACGGGGGGCGAGAGAGGACCCTCCACTTT. As protein: CASSLDGGRERTLHF.

The gene calls are TRBV2 and TRBJ2-1, with D unresolved. CDR3 length: 13 residues. Trimming removed 1 base from V and 6 bases from J, with 7 bases in between. Germline V gene lookup returns CDR1 SNHLY and CDR2 FYNNEI. CDR3 DNA sequence: TGTGCCAGCAGTGAAGGCAGGCCCAATGAGCAGTTCTTC. Translation gives CASSEGRPNEQFF.

This clone was seen once. The V and J genes are TRBV5-1 and TRBJ1-2; weak D call: TRBD1 (6 bases). Germline lookup yields CDR1 SGHRS and CDR2 YFSETQ. Deletions cut 3 bases from V and 10 bases from J, with 25 bases between. This CDR3 comprises 16 residues. CDR3 bases: TGCGCCAGCAGCTCAGGGGTTGGGGTCCTCCGGATCGACTACACCTTC. Amino acids: CASSSGVGVLRIDYTF.

The chain is built from TRBV12-5 and TRBJ2-1; TRBD2 matches 11 bases. V lost 6 bases to trimming and J lost 0 bases; unmatched junction nucleotides: 13. There are 19 residues in the CDR3. Germline V gene lookup returns CDR1 LGHNT and CDR2 FRNRAP. CDR3 nucleotide sequence: TGTGCTAGTGGCCCTACCCTAGCGGGGGGATTCATCTCCTACAATGAGCAGTTCTTC. It yields the protein CASGPTLAGGFISYNEQFF.

The chain has TRBV7-6 and TRBJ1-3, with 12 nucleotides matching TRBD1. Unmatched junction bases numbered 11, after V lost 5 bases and J lost 0 bases. Germline values: CDR1 SGHVS, CDR2 FNYEAQ. This CDR3 contains 19 residues. The CDR3 nucleotides read TGTGCCAGCAGCCCAAAGGCGGGACAGGGGGCCTTCTCTGGAAACACCATATATTTT. This gives the protein CASSPKAGQGAFSGNTIYF.

The chain uses TRBV5-1 and TRBJ2-1; TRBD2 matches 7 bases. This CDR3 has 16 amino acids. The V segment lost 6 bases and the J segment 7 bases; nucleotides outside the gene matches: 16. The germline gives CDR1 SGHRS, CDR2 YFSETQ. The CDR3 loop reads CASKLPGGGIWNEQFF. In DNA, the CDR3 is TGCGCCAGCAAACTACCTGGGGGAGGGATATGGAATGAGCAGTTCTTC.

The CDR3 DNA is TGTGCCAGCAGCCCGGTCCGCAATTCACCCCTCCACTTT. This encodes CASSPVRNSPLHF. The chain has TRBV11-1 and TRBJ1-6; D is ambiguous. The length of the CDR3 is 13 residues. Germline V gene lookup returns CDR1 SGHAT and CDR2 FQDESV (reference sequence). V lost 5 bases, J lost 7 bases, and 9 bases lay in between.

This clone appeared once. The CDR3 loop is CSAKGAASGNTIYF. The CDR3 DNA sequence: TGCAGCGCAAAGGGGGCCGCCTCTGGAAACACCATATATTTT. The chain couples TRBV29-1 to TRBJ1-3; 7 bases are shared with TRBD1. V lost 7 bases and J lost 0; bases outside the gene matches: 6. This CDR3 comprises 14 residues. Germline CDR1 SQVTM, CDR2 ANQGSEA.

The chain carries TRBV5-1 and TRBJ1-6; 7 bases match TRBD1. V shed 5 bases, J shed 6 bases, and the junction held 5 bases outside the gene matches. CDR3 length equals 14 residues. Per the germline V gene, CDR1 is SGHRS and CDR2 is YFSETQ. DNA for the CDR3: TGCGCCAGCAGAACAGGGGCAGGTAATTCACCCCTCCACTTT. It yields the protein CASRTGAGNSPLHF.

CDR3 in DNA: TGTGCCAGCAGGCCGGGGAGGGGGAATTCACCCCTCCACTTT. Translating gives CASRPGRGNSPLHF. The chain links TRBV7-8 to TRBJ1-6; D might be TRBD1 (6 bases). Trimming left V 6 bases short and J 7 bases short, with 13 bases between. Germline-derived CDR1 and CDR2 are SGHVS and FQNEAQ. The CDR3 length is 14 residues. Combining the CDR3 with reference TRBV7-8 and TRBJ1-6 gives the whole variable domain GAGVSQSPRYKVAKRGQDVALRCDPISGHVSLFWYQQALGQGPEFLTYFQNEAQLDKSGLPSDRFFAERPEGSVSTLKIQRTQQEDSAVYLCASRPGRGNSPLHFGNGTRLTVT.

The gene calls are TRBV3-1 (or the pseudogene TRBV3-2) and TRBJ2-2; D possibly corresponds to TRBD2 (7 bases). Germline V gives CDR1 LGHDT, CDR2 YNNKEL (reference sequence). The CDR3 covers 18 residues. V lost 4 bases, J lost 0 bases, and 18 bases lay in between. CDR3 sequence: CASSLPKGGTPNTGELFF. The CDR3 bases are TGTGCCAGCAGCCTCCCGAAGGGGGGGACGCCGAACACCGGGGAGCTGTTTTTT.

J is TRBJ2-5 and V is TRBV24-1, with TRBD1 matching 7 bases. CDR1 is KGHDR, CDR2 SFDVKD, per germline. Trimming cost V 4 bases and J 7 bases; bases outside gene matches: 5. The CDR3 is made up of 13 amino acids. CDR3 residues: CATSEGQTGTQYF. The CDR3 nucleotides read TGTGCCACCAGTGAGGGACAGACCGGGACCCAGTACTTC.

This sequence joins TRBV5-1 and TRBJ2-1; 12 positions agree with TRBD2. Germline assignment: CDR1 SGHRS and CDR2 YFSETQ. The CDR3 length is 13 residues. The V segment lost 7 bases and the J segment 6 bases; nucleotides outside the gene matches: 2. CDR3 bases: TGCGCCAGCCAACTAGCGGGGGGCAATGAGCAGTTCTTC. This translates into CASQLAGGNEQFF.

This sequence joins TRBV28 and TRBJ1-1; D perhaps matches TRBD1 (5 bases). Between the trimmed V and J ends, which lost 1 base and 1 base, there was a span of 19 bases. The germline CDR1 and CDR2 sequences are MDHEN and SYDVKM. CDR3 length: 18 residues. The CDR3 sequence is CASSLFRGSRGTNTEAFF. The CDR3 DNA reads TGTGCCAGCAGTTTATTCCGAGGGTCTCGGGGGACGAACACTGAAGCTTTCTTT.

The V call is TRBV7-9, the J call TRBJ1-1; no clear D gene. Germline V gene sequence: CDR1 SEHNR, CDR2 FQNEAQ (reference sequence). The CDR3 is 16 amino acids. V was shortened by 1 base and J by 1 base, with 13 bases between the two germline ends. CDR3 sequence (DNA): TGTGCCAGCAGCTTAGGTCTTTGGGAGGGGAACACTGAAGCTTTCTTT. Its protein is CASSLGLWEGNTEAFF.

The J gene is TRBJ1-1, the V gene TRBV6-1, with 8 bases fitting TRBD1. The CDR3 totals 14 residues. The germline V gene has CDR1 MNHNS and CDR2 SASEGT. Germline trimming cut 2 bases from V and 9 bases from J; bases unmatched to any gene: 8. CDR3 in DNA: TGTGCCAGCAGTGAATCACAGGGGGGTTTTCAAGCTTTCTTT. Translated, it gives CASSESQGGFQAFF.

This chain uses TRBV5-4 with TRBJ2-7; 8 bases align to TRBD2. Germline CDR1 and CDR2: SGHNT and YYREEE (reference sequence). V was pared by 4 bases and J by 1 base, with 10 bases of the junction left unmatched. CDR3 size: 16 residues. CDR3 residues: CASSAGPAGDSYEQYF. Here the CDR3 DNA reads TGTGCCAGCAGCGCCGGCCCAGCGGGGGATTCCTACGAGCAGTACTTC.